The source of this TCR beta chain is a study of T-cell memory formation after mild COVID-19. Overall study results and limits: Day 15 to 85 contracting clones showed balanced CD4/CD8; later expanders leaned CD4+. CD4+ clones that contracted lay mainly in CM and EM; CD8+ ones lay in EMRA. Clones from the second wave (peaking day 37) had unconfirmed SARS-CoV-2 specificity.

To note about this clonotype: The antigen is undetermined.

TCRdb ran MiXCR on the 5' RACE reads and lists one entry per CDR3 protein. The table records about 560,000 distinct CDR3 sequences, 17% of them present only once. The clonotype comes from an adult woman who had mild COVID-19 (a few samples of this study predate the infection). Cell type and time point are not known. Sequenced: PBMCs or a T cell subset sorted from them (not recorded which).

The CDR3 bases are TGTGCCAGCAGTTCCGGGACACCCGAAATCCAGTACTTC. Translation gives CASSSGTPEIQYF. The chain links TRBV6-5 to TRBJ2-7; D possibly corresponds to TRBD1 (6 bases). This CDR3 region has 13 residues. V was clipped by 4 bases and J by 10 bases, with 17 bases between them. Germline-derived CDR1 and CDR2 are MNHEY and SVGAGI.